Shown below are 3 T cell receptor beta chains from a single sample sequenced in a study of metastatic and nonmetastatic thyroid tumors (dated by TCRdb to the early 2020s). No treatment had been received by any patient before thyroid surgery. The method was PCR. Data came from an Illumina HiSeq 4000. TCRdb trimmed public reads at Q25 via fastp, called clones via MiXCR and kept in-frame beta chains. This sample holds around 20,000 clones; roughly 38% were observed only once. Roughly 30% of the sample is in the top ten clones. The sequenced material came from tumor tissue. The origin of the receptors is a female donor with papillary thyroid cancer or a benign thyroid nodule (not recorded which). Some clones in this sample may be carry-over from other donors' samples.

The chain links TRBV3-1 to TRBJ2-2, with D possibly TRBD2 on 5 matching bases. Germline CDR1 is LGHDT and CDR2 is YNNKEL (reference sequence). V was trimmed by 5 bases and J by 7 bases, leaving 8 bases between them. The CDR3 is 12 amino acids. CDR3 region: CASSYSGGELFF. DNA of the CDR3: TGTGCCAGCAGCTACAGCGGCGGGGAGCTGTTTTTT.

The chain employs TRBV7-8 and TRBJ2-7; D call uncertain. V shed 2 bases and J shed 5 bases, with 10 bases lying between them. Per germline, CDR1 SGHVS and CDR2 FQNEAQ. The CDR3 runs to 13 residues. The CDR3 sequence is CASSLLSLDEQYF. The CDR3 DNA reads TGTGCCAGCAGCTTATTGTCGTTGGACGAGCAGTACTTC.

This clone has just a few counts. This chain joins TRBV30 and TRBJ2-1; 14 nucleotides align to TRBD2. Germline trimming cut 3 bases from V and 3 bases from J; bases unmatched to any gene: 7. Per the germline V gene, CDR1 is GTSNPN and CDR2 is SVGIG (reference sequence). The CDR3 loop spans 17 amino acids. The CDR3 DNA reads as TGTGCCTGGAGGGGGGGACTAGCGGGAGTCAGCTACAATGAGCAGTTCTTC. This codes for CAWRGGLAGVSYNEQFF.